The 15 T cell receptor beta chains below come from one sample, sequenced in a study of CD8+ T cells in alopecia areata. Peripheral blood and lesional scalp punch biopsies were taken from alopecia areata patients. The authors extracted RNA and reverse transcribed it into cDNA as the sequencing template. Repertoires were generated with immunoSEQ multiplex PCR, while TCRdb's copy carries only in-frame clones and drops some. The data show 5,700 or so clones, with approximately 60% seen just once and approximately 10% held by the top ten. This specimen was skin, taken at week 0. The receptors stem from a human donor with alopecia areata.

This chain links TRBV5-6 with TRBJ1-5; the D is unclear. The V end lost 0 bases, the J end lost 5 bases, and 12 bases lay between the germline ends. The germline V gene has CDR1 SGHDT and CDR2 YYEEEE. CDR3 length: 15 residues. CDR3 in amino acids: CASSLGLGLDQPQHF. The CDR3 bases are TGTGCCAGCAGCTTGGGCCTAGGGTTGGATCAGCCCCAGCATTTT.

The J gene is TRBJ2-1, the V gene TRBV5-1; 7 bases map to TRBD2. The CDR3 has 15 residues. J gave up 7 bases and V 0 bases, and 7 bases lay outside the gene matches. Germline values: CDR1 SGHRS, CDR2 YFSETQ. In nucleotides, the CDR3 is TGCGCCAGCAGCTTGGAGGGGAGGGGCTCAAATGAGCAGTTCTTC. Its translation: CASSLEGRGSNEQFF.

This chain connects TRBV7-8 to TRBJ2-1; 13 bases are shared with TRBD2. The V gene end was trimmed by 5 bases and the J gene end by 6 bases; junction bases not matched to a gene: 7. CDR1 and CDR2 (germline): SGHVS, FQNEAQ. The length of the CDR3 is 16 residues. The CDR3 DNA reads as TGTGCCAGCAGCAGGCCGGGACTAGCGGGACTCAATGAGCAGTTCTTC. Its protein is CASSRPGLAGLNEQFF.

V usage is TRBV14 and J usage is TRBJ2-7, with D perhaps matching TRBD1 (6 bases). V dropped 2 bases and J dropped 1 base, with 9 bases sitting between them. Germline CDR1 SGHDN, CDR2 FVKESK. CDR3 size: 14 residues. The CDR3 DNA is TGTGCCAGCAGCCAAACAGGGATATCCTACGAGCAGTACTTC. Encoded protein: CASSQTGISYEQYF.

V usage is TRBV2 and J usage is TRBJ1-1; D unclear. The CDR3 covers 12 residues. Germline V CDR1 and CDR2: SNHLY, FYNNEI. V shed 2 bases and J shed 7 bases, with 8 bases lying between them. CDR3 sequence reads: CASSESAGEAFF. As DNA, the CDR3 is TGTGCCAGCAGTGAAAGTGCAGGTGAAGCTTTCTTT.

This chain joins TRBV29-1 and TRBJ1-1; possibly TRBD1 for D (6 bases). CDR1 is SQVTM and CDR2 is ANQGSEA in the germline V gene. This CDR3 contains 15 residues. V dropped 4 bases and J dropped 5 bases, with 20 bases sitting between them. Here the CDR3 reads CSVGGWGADLTEAFF. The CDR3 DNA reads TGCAGCGTTGGGGGATGGGGGGCGGATCTGACTGAAGCTTTCTTT.

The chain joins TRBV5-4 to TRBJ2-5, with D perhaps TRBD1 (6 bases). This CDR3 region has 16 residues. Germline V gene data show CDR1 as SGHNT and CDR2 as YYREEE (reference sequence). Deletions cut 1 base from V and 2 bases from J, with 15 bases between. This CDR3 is CASSLISDRQQETQYF. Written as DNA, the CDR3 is TGTGCCAGCAGCTTGATCTCGGACAGACAACAAGAGACCCAGTACTTC. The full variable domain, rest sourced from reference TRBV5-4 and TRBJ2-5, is ETGVTQSPTHLIKTRGQQVTLRCSSQSGHNTVSWYQQALGQGPQFIFQYYREEENGRGNFPPRFSGLQFPNYSSELNVNALELDDSALYLCASSLISDRQQETQYFGPGTRLLVL.

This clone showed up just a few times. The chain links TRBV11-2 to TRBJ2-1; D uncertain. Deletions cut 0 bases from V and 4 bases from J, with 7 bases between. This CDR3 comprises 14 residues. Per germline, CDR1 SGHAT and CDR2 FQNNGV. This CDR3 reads CASSLDGQYNEQFF. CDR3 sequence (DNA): TGTGCCAGCAGCTTAGATGGTCAGTACAATGAGCAGTTCTTC.

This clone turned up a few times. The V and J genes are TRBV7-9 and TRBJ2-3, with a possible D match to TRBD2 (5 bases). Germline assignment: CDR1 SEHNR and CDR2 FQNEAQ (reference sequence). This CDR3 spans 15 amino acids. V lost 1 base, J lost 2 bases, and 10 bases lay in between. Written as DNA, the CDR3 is TGTGCCAGCAGCTTAGGGACTTTATTCACAGATACGCAGTATTTT. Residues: CASSLGTLFTDTQYF. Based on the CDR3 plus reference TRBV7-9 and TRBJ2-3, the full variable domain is DTGVSQNPRHKITKRGQNVTFRCDPISEHNRLYWYRQTLGQGPEFLTYFQNEAQLEKSRLLSDRFSAERPKGSFSTLEIQRTEQGDSAMYLCASSLGTLFTDTQYFGPGTRLTVL.

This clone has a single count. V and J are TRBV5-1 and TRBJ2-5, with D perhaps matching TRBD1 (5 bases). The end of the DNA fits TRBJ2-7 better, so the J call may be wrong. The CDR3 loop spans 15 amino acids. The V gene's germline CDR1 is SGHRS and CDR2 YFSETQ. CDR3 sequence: CASSNDSWLNYEQYF. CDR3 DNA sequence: TGCGCCAGCAGCAATGACAGTTGGCTTAACTACGAGCAGTACTTC.

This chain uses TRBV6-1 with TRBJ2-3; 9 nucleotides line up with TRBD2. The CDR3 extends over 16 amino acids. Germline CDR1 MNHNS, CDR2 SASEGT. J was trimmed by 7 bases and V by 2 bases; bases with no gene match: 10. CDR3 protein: CASSERGAGGDYTQYF. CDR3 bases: TGTGCCAGCAGTGAAAGGGGAGCGGGGGGCGATTATACGCAGTATTTT.

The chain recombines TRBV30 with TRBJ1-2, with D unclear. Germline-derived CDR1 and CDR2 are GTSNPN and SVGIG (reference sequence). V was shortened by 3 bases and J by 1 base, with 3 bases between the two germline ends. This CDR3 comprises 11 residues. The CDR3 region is CAWSNNYGYTF. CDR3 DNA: TGTGCCTGGAGCAATAACTATGGCTACACCTTC.

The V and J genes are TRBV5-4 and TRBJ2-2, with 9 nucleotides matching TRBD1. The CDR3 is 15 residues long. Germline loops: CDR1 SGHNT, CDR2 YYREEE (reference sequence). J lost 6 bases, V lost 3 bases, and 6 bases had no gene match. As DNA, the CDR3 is TGTGCCAGCAGCTCCCGGGACAGGGCCTCCGGGGAGCTGTTTTTT. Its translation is CASSSRDRASGELFF.

The CDR3 DNA reads TGTGCCAGCAGCTTTCCGTCGTGGGGGCGGCGCACAGATACGCAGTATTTT. As protein: CASSFPSWGRRTDTQYF. The V gene is TRBV5-4, the J gene TRBJ2-3, with TRBD1 as a possible D gene (6 bases). The V gene's germline CDR1 is SGHNT and CDR2 YYREEE (reference sequence). The CDR3 is 17 amino acids. V was pared by 2 bases and J by 1 base, with 17 bases between.

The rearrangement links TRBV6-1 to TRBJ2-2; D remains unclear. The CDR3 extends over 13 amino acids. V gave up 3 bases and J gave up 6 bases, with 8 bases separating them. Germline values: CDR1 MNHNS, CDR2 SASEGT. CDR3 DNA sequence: TGTGCCAGCAGTGACAGAGACGCCGGGGAGCTGTTTTTT. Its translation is CASSDRDAGELFF.